This is a list of T cell receptor beta chains from one sample in a study of control samples from healthy donors and cancer patients. Only in-frame clones appear in the TCRdb table, and some are missing; sequencing was by immunoSEQ multiplex PCR. The sample has around 99,000 clones; 85% to 90% are singletons. Source material: blood. The receptor set was obtained from a woman aged 45 to 65 in good health. Both conserved end residues are part of each CDR3. The order of the fields is CDR3 length, V gene, CDR3 protein.

CDR3 length: 14
V gene: TRBV29-1
CDR3 protein: CSAVRERGTGELFF

CDR3 length: 16
V gene: TRBV9
CDR3 protein: CASSAPAGAVNSPLHF

CDR3 length: 15
V gene: TRBV18
CDR3 protein: CASSPGTDLTDTQYF

CDR3 length: 15
V gene: TRBV7-9
CDR3 protein: CASSFLSRPDYGYTF

CDR3 length: 13
V gene: TRBV18
CDR3 protein: CASSPSISDEAFF

CDR3 length: 14
V gene: TRBV19
CDR3 protein: CASIGRSVTGELFF

CDR3 length: 15
V gene: TRBV19
CDR3 protein: CASSTDWGSQNIQYF

CDR3 length: 15
V gene: TRBV9
CDR3 protein: CASSVLGHTNEKLFF

CDR3 length: 14
V gene: TRBV9
CDR3 protein: CASSVGEGVETQYF

CDR3 length: 15
V gene: TRBV2
CDR3 protein: CASSRTGGGGAVQFF

CDR3 length: 15
V gene: TRBV6-5
CDR3 protein: CASRTVGGRQNEQYF

CDR3 length: 14
V gene: TRBV2
CDR3 protein: CASSDPGWTYGYTF

CDR3 length: 15
V gene: TRBV3-1/TRBV3-2
CDR3 protein: CASGLVQGSNNEQFF

CDR3 length: 18
V gene: TRBV30
CDR3 protein: CAWSVRSLDSYSNQPQHF

CDR3 length: 13
V gene: TRBV6-6
CDR3 protein: CASRARGNTEAFF

CDR3 length: 15
V gene: TRBV24-1
CDR3 protein: CATSEPTFWGETQYF

CDR3 length: 24
V gene: TRBV27
CDR3 protein: CASSLSEGALRRASNPEDTGELFF

CDR3 length: 15
V gene: TRBV4-3
CDR3 protein: CASSQGGNMGAEAFF

CDR3 length: 17
V gene: TRBV15
CDR3 protein: CATSREDTGRENTEAFF

CDR3 length: 14
V gene: TRBV6-6
CDR3 protein: CASSYSNTNTEAFF

CDR3 length: 15
V gene: TRBV6-5
CDR3 protein: CASSYGLAVAGELFF

CDR3 length: 12
V gene: TRBV15
CDR3 protein: CATNQGEVGAFF

CDR3 length: 17
V gene: TRBV9
CDR3 protein: CASSVGWGLVDSDTQYF

CDR3 length: 15
V gene: TRBV5-1
CDR3 protein: CASSVELAVYNEQFF

CDR3 length: 12
V gene: TRBV13
CDR3 protein: CASSRAGGEQFF

CDR3 length: 12
V gene: TRBV14
CDR3 protein: CASSQANTEAFF

CDR3 length: 15
V gene: TRBV27
CDR3 protein: CASSLLPDRNTEAFF

CDR3 length: 14
V gene: TRBV21-1
CDR3 protein: CASSKQVSGETQYF

CDR3 length: 13
V gene: TRBV19
CDR3 protein: CASSALGYNEQFF

CDR3 length: 16
V gene: TRBV5-4
CDR3 protein: CASSLATGGDNEKLFF

CDR3 length: 14
V gene: TRBV15
CDR3 protein: CATSPRDNTDTQYF

CDR3 length: 14
V gene: TRBV6-1
CDR3 protein: CASSEGVSGYEQYF

CDR3 length: 15
V gene: TRBV7-6
CDR3 protein: CASSGGLAGAYEQYF

CDR3 length: 15
V gene: TRBV7-6
CDR3 protein: CASSDRGGGLETQYF

CDR3 length: 13
V gene: TRBV6-2/TRBV6-3
CDR3 protein: CASSYRVHQPQHF

CDR3 length: 13
V gene: TRBV7-2
CDR3 protein: CASSLAREETQYF

CDR3 length: 13
V gene: TRBV7-9
CDR3 protein: CASPPGVEEGYTF

CDR3 length: 14
V gene: TRBV29-1
CDR3 protein: CSAQGLAGPNEQFF

CDR3 length: 11
V gene: TRBV6-6
CDR3 protein: CASSPGDGYTF

CDR3 length: 14
V gene: TRBV6-5
CDR3 protein: CASKSYGPGETQYF

CDR3 length: 17
V gene: TRBV21-1
CDR3 protein: CASSSNKDRGSTDTQYF

CDR3 length: 16
V gene: TRBV7-2
CDR3 protein: CASSLGGVGGQETQYF

CDR3 length: 14
V gene: TRBV7-9
CDR3 protein: CASSVTGRVGELFF